The subject of this entry is one T cell receptor (beta chain). As yet, its antigen is unknown. This entry comes from a study of tumor-infiltrating lymphocytes in primary liver carcinoma. Study findings and constraints: For tumor-adjacent and tumor-blood pairs, overlap was less than that seen for tumor region pairs. Tumors and blood were compared for top-250-clone fraction, and tumors had the significantly higher value (p = 0.039).

CDR1 and CDR2 (germline): SGHKS, YYEKEE (reference sequence). The CDR3 contains 14 residues. The V and J ends lost 4 bases and 5 bases, in that order; junction bases with no gene match: 8. From about 530 ng total RNA, TCR beta cDNA was generated with a primer in the constant region. Slightly modified ARM-PCR with three nested multiplex PCR rounds yielded TCR beta libraries. Rounds one and two of PCR, each of roughly 10 cycles, were primed with TRBV1-TRBV30 forward primers and a C-beta reverse primer. TCRdb re-analysed the multiplex PCR reads in MiXCR, keeping a single row per CDR3 protein. This table holds approximately 190,000 distinct CDR3 sequences, around four fifths found once. Unsorted bulk tissue of roughly 18-31 mg yielded co-extracted RNA and DNA.

Sequencing was performed on tumor tissue from primary liver carcinoma. This TCR came from a man aged 35 to 55 with primary liver carcinoma and hepatitis B virus infection. The rearrangement joins TRBV5-5 to TRBJ2-5; 7 bases align to TRBD2. The CDR3 protein is CASSPIGRPETQYF. CDR3 sequence (DNA): TGTGCCAGCAGCCCCATCGGGAGGCCGGAGACCCAGTACTTC.